These 22 T cell receptor beta chains were all obtained from the same sample, sequenced in a study of T cell changes during pregnancy in multiple sclerosis. Sequencing used immunoSEQ multiplex PCR; TCRdb keeps in-frame clones, though not all of them. The sample holds 20,000 or so clones, more than 80% seen once. The sample here was CD8+ T cells from peripheral blood mononuclear cells, taken in the third trimester of pregnancy. The receptors were sampled from a female donor in good health, enrolled as a control in a pregnancy study.

The rearrangement links TRBV14 to TRBJ2-1; 8 bases agree with TRBD2. Germline loops: CDR1 SGHDN, CDR2 FVKESK. The CDR3 consists of 15 residues. V was pared by 0 bases and J by 6 bases, with 4 bases of the junction left unmatched. CDR3 DNA sequence: TGTGCCAGCAGCCAAGAGGGGGCGGGGGGCAATGAGCAGTTCTTC. Its translation: CASSQEGAGGNEQFF. The complete variable domain, with remaining parts taken from reference TRBV14 and TRBJ2-1, reads EAGVTQFPSHSVIEKGQTVTLRCDPISGHDNLYWYRRVMGKEIKFLLHFVKESKQDESGMPNNRFLAERTGGTYSTLKVQPAELEDSGVYFCASSQEGAGGNEQFFGPGTRLTVL.

This rearrangement joins TRBV4-1 to TRBJ2-1, with D tentatively TRBD2 (6 bases). Trimming pared 4 bases from V and 10 bases from J, leaving 14 bases between. Germline assignment: CDR1 MGHRA and CDR2 YSYEKL. The CDR3 is 13 residues long. CDR3 DNA sequence: TGCGCCAGCAGCCGGGAGGTGGGCGCCGAGCAGTTCTTC. It translates to CASSREVGAEQFF.

The chain is built from TRBV27 and TRBJ2-3; TRBD2 agrees at 8 bases. Trimming took 6 bases from V and 5 from J; bases not matched to a gene: 4. This CDR3 is built from 13 residues. Germline V gene lookup returns CDR1 MNHEY and CDR2 SMNVEV (reference sequence). The CDR3 spells CASSGTSQDTQYF. CDR3 DNA sequence: TGTGCCAGCAGCGGGACTAGTCAAGATACGCAGTATTTT.

The genes are TRBV27 and TRBJ1-1; no clear D. V was shortened by 8 bases and J by 7 bases, with 8 bases between the two germline ends. CDR1 MNHEY and CDR2 SMNVEV come from the germline V gene (reference sequence). The CDR3 length is 10 residues. Here the CDR3 reads CASGRVEAFF. CDR3 coding DNA: TGTGCCAGCGGCCGGGTTGAAGCTTTCTTT.

The chain recombines TRBV7-3 with TRBJ1-1, with no clear D. V was clipped by 5 bases and J by 3 bases, with 10 bases between them. This CDR3 is built from 13 residues. Germline lookup yields CDR1 SGHTA and CDR2 FQGTGA. Here the CDR3 DNA reads TGTGCCAGCAGCCCCCCCGGGGACACTGAAGCTTTCTTT. Amino acid sequence: CASSPPGDTEAFF. The full variable domain, rest sourced from reference TRBV7-3 and TRBJ1-1, is GAGVSQTPSNKVTEKGKYVELRCDPISGHTALYWYRQSLGQGPEFLIYFQGTGAADDSGLPNDRFFAVRPEGSVSTLKIQRTERGDSAVYLCASSPPGDTEAFFGQGTRLTVV.

V is TRBV15 and J is TRBJ2-5; 11 bases match TRBD2. The J segment lost 0 bases and the V segment lost 3 bases, leaving 6 bases of the junction unmatched. Looked up from germline, CDR1 is LNHNV and CDR2 is YYDKDF (reference sequence). The CDR3 extends over 17 amino acids. CDR3 in DNA: TGTGCCACCAGCAGCCTTAGCGGGGGGGGACACCAAGAGACCCAGTACTTC. Protein: CATSSLSGGGHQETQYF. Looking up the rest from reference TRBV15 and TRBJ2-5 gives the full variable domain: DAMVIQNPRYQVTQFGKPVTLSCSQTLNHNVMYWYQQKSSQAPKLLFHYYDKDFNNEADTPDNFQSRRPNTSFCFLDIRSPGLGDTAMYLCATSSLSGGGHQETQYFGPGTRLLVL.

The chain couples TRBV9 to TRBJ2-3; D perhaps matches TRBD2 (6 bases). Per the germline V gene, CDR1 is SGDLS and CDR2 is YYNGEE. V lost 4 bases and J lost 2, with 17 bases in between. CDR3 length equals 16 residues. The CDR3 region has the DNA TGTGCCAGCAGCCGCGTCTTGGGGGGACTCACAGATACGCAGTATTTT. This gives the protein CASSRVLGGLTDTQYF.

This clone was picked up one time. The chain carries TRBV9 and TRBJ1-1, with D possibly being TRBD1 (5 bases). V was pared by 0 bases and J by 7 bases, with 13 bases between. CDR3 length: 14 amino acids. Germline lookup yields CDR1 SGDLS and CDR2 YYNGEE. The CDR3 loop is CASSVGSRVGEAFF. CDR3 nucleotide sequence: TGTGCCAGCAGCGTAGGGTCCAGGGTCGGTGAAGCTTTCTTT.

This chain links TRBV13 with TRBJ1-2; 8 bases map to TRBD1. Germline-derived CDR1 and CDR2 are PRHDT and FYEKMQ (reference sequence). The CDR3 consists of 17 residues. V shed 7 bases, J shed 4 bases, and the junction held 17 bases outside the gene matches. CDR3 region: CASTTGTGRPRSYGYTF. DNA of the CDR3: TGTGCCAGCACCACCGGGACAGGACGACCGAGGTCCTATGGCTACACCTTC. Full variable domain (missing parts from reference TRBV13 and TRBJ1-2): AAGVIQSPRHLIKEKRETATLKCYPIPRHDTVYWYQQGPGQDPQFLISFYEKMQSDKGSIPDRFSAQQFSDYHSELNMSSLELGDSALYFCASTTGTGRPRSYGYTFGSGTRLTVV.

The genes are TRBV11-3 and TRBJ2-2, with a possible D match to TRBD1 (5 bases). The CDR3 extends over 15 amino acids. CDR1 and CDR2 from the germline V gene are SGHNT and YENEEA. V lost 2 bases and J 6 bases, leaving 13 bases between the germline ends. The CDR3, as DNA: TGTGCCAGCAGCTTAAGCCCAGGGAAGGCCGGGGAGCTGTTTTTT. Its protein is CASSLSPGKAGELFF.

The chain carries TRBV14 and TRBJ2-7; 7 bases line up with TRBD1. Germline V gene lookup returns CDR1 SGHDN and CDR2 FVKESK. V was pared by 3 bases and J by 6 bases, with 5 bases of the junction left unmatched. This CDR3 has 13 amino acids. CDR3 in DNA: TGTGCCAGCAGCCACTGGACAGGCGCCGAGCAGTACTTC. Translated: CASSHWTGAEQYF.

The gene calls are TRBV7-9 and TRBJ2-3, with 10 bases matching TRBD2. Trimming took 5 bases from V and 2 from J; bases not matched to a gene: 10. Per germline, CDR1 SEHNR and CDR2 FQNEAQ (reference sequence). CDR3 length: 17 residues. Written as DNA, the CDR3 is TGTGCCAGCAGCATTAGCCTAGCGGGGGCCTACACAGATACGCAGTATTTT. Amino acids: CASSISLAGAYTDTQYF.

The V and J genes are TRBV5-6 and TRBJ1-1; D might be TRBD1 (5 bases). Germline V CDR1 and CDR2: SGHDT, YYEEEE. The CDR3 runs 14 residues. The V end lost 4 bases, the J end lost 4 bases, and 14 bases lay between the germline ends. The CDR3 loop is CASSIRGGSTEAFF. Here the CDR3 DNA reads TGTGCCAGCAGCATTCGGGGGGGAAGCACTGAAGCTTTCTTT.

The rearrangement links TRBV4-3 to TRBJ1-6; TRBD1 is a possible D gene (5 bases). Trimming shortened V by 0 bases and J by 9 bases, and 15 bases separated the two germline ends. CDR1 is LGHNA, CDR2 YSLEER, per germline. The CDR3 loop spans 16 amino acids. The DNA for the CDR3 is TGCGCCAGCAGCCAAGATTCCCCAGGGTCAGGTTCACCCCTCCACTTT. Its protein product is CASSQDSPGSGSPLHF.

This chain connects TRBV9 to TRBJ2-1, with D perhaps TRBD1 (6 bases). The CDR3 extends over 14 amino acids. Trimming left V 4 bases short and J 4 bases short, with 12 bases between. CDR1 is SGDLS, CDR2 YYNGEE, per germline. CDR3 bases: TGTGCCAGCAGCCTCCCGGACAGTTACAATGAGCAGTTCTTC. Translated, it gives CASSLPDSYNEQFF.

This clone was counted between two and nine times. This chain joins TRBV27 and TRBJ2-2; D call uncertain. Germline values: CDR1 MNHEY, CDR2 SMNVEV (reference sequence). V lost 3 bases to trimming and J lost 1 base, with 12 bases between them. The CDR3 length is 16 residues. The CDR3 loop is CASSFGMQENTGELFF. The CDR3 nucleotides are TGTGCCAGCAGTTTCGGAATGCAGGAGAACACCGGGGAGCTGTTTTTT.

The rearrangement uses TRBV5-8 and TRBJ2-5, with unresolved D. CDR3 length: 13 residues. Germline CDR1 SGHTS, CDR2 YDEGEE. The ends were cut back, 1 base at V and 4 bases at J, with 8 bases in the middle. CDR3 protein: CASSLPVSETQYF. The CDR3 nucleotides are TGTGCCAGCAGCTTGCCAGTGTCAGAGACCCAGTACTTC. The whole variable domain, filled in from reference TRBV5-8 and TRBJ2-5, reads EAGVTQSPTHLIKTRGQQATLRCSPISGHTSVYWYQQALGLGLQFLLWYDEGEERNRGNFPPRFSGRQFPNYSSELNVNALELEDSALYLCASSLPVSETQYFGPGTRLLVL.

V usage is TRBV2 and J usage is TRBJ1-2; D uncertain. With 2 bases removed from V and 8 bases from J, the gap between germline ends came to 15 bases. Germline loops: CDR1 SNHLY, CDR2 FYNNEI. This CDR3 is built from 14 residues. This chain's CDR3 is CASSETRVEWGYTF. The CDR3 coding sequence is TGTGCCAGCAGTGAAACCCGGGTGGAGTGGGGCTACACCTTC.

The gene calls are TRBV5-4 and TRBJ2-1; 10 positions agree with TRBD1. V lost 0 bases to trimming and J lost 4 bases; unmatched junction nucleotides: 4. Germline CDR1 reads SGHNT; CDR2 reads YYREEE (reference sequence). The length of the CDR3 is 16 residues. CDR3 coding DNA: TGTGCCAGCAGCTTGGGGGGACAGGGGATTTACAATGAGCAGTTCTTC. Amino acid sequence: CASSLGGQGIYNEQFF.

The V and J genes are TRBV12-5 and TRBJ1-6, with D possibly TRBD1 on 5 matching bases. The CDR3 runs 15 residues. Deletions cut 0 bases from V and 10 bases from J, with 13 bases between. CDR1 LGHNT and CDR2 FRNRAP come from the germline V gene. The CDR3 spells CASGLVLGRESPLHF. The CDR3 nucleotides are TGTGCTAGTGGTTTGGTGTTGGGCAGGGAATCACCCCTCCACTTT.

This chain connects TRBV7-9 to TRBJ2-3; TRBD1 matches at 10 bases. Trimming at V came to 5 bases and at J to 4 bases, leaving 9 bases not matched to a gene. The CDR3 is 16 residues long. Germline V gene lookup returns CDR1 SEHNR and CDR2 FQNEAQ (reference sequence). CDR3: CASSAPGTGDPDTQYF. DNA for the CDR3: TGTGCCAGCAGCGCGCCCGGGACAGGGGATCCAGATACGCAGTATTTT.

V usage is TRBV14 and J usage is TRBJ2-7; D might be TRBD2 (5 bases). The CDR3 has 14 amino acids. V was shortened by 4 bases and J by 2 bases, with 12 bases between the two germline ends. CDR1 SGHDN and CDR2 FVKESK come from the germline V gene. Here the CDR3 DNA reads TGTGCCAGCAGCCCCGTCCCGCGGGCCTACGAGCAGTACTTC. Its protein product is CASSPVPRAYEQYF. Supplemented by reference TRBV14 and TRBJ2-7, the full variable domain reads EAGVTQFPSHSVIEKGQTVTLRCDPISGHDNLYWYRRVMGKEIKFLLHFVKESKQDESGMPNNRFLAERTGGTYSTLKVQPAELEDSGVYFCASSPVPRAYEQYFGPGTRLTVT.